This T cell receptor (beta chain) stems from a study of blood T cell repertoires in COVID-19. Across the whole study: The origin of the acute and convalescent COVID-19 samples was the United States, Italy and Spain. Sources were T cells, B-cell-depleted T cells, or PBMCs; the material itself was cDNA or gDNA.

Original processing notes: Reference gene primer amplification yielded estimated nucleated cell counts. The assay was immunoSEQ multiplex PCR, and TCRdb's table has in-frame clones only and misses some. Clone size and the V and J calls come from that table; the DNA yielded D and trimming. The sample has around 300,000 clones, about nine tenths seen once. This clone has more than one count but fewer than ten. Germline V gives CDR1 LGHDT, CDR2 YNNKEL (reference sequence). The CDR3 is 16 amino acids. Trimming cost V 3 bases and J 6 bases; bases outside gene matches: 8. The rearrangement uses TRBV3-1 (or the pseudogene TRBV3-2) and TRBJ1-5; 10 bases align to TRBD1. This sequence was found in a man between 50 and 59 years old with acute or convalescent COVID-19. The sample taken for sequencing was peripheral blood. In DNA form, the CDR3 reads TGTGCCAGCAGCCATACGGGACAGGGGATCGGTCAGCCCCAGCATTTT. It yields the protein CASSHTGQGIGQPQHF.